This TCR beta chain is from a study of T cells in Graves' hyperthyroidism and ophthalmopathy. About the study: Peripheral blood sampling occurred at initial diagnosis, before any treatment.

This clonotype was observed a few times. Regions amplified from RNA transcripts were the TCR beta CDR3 regions. TCR CDR3 regions were first amplified by RT-PCR with HTBI primers. TCRdb passed the multiplex PCR reads through MiXCR, listing each CDR3 protein once. This sample has roughly 550,000 distinct CDR3 sequences; roughly 15% occur once, and the top ten carry over 25%. Duration under 3 months, a NOSPECS grade of at least 4, and a Clinical Activity Score of at least 3 characterized the ophthalmopathy patients. Any patient presenting with uncontrolled infection, other autoimmune disease, pregnancy or lactation was left out. With 2 bases removed from V and 10 bases from J, the gap between germline ends came to 16 bases. The germline CDR1 and CDR2 sequences are SGHDT and YYEEEE. The CDR3 spans 15 residues.

The rearrangement uses TRBV5-6 and TRBJ1-6, with a possible D match to TRBD1 (6 bases). The TCR comes from a woman between 25 and 40 years old with Graves' ophthalmopathy. Sequenced: blood. The CDR3 nucleotides are TGTGCCAGCAGCTTTAGGCGACAGGAAATCTCACCCCTCCACTTT. This sequence encodes CASSFRRQEISPLHF.